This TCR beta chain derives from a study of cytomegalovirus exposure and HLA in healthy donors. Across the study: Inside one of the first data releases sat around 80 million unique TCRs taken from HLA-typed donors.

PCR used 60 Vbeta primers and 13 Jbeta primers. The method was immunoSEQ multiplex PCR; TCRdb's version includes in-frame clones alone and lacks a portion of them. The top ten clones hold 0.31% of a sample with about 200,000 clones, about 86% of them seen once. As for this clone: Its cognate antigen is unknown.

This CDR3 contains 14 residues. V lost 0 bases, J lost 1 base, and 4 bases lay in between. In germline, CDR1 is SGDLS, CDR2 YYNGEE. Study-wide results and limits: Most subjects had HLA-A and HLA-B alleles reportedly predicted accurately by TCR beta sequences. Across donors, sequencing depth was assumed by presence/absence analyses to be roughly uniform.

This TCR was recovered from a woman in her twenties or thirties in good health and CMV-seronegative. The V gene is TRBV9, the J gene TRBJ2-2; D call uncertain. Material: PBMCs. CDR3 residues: CASSVGRNTGELFF. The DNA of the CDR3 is TGTGCCAGCAGCGTAGGTAGGAACACCGGGGAGCTGTTTTTT.